Following are 21 T cell receptor beta chains from one sample sequenced in a study of blood T cell repertoires in COVID-19. Produced via immunoSEQ multiplex PCR; TCRdb's table is partial and in-frame only. The table records 35,000 to 50,000 clones, about 83% of them present only once. Source material: peripheral blood. Every receptor here comes from a woman aged 80 or over with acute or convalescent COVID-19.

The chain uses TRBV20-1 and TRBJ2-7; 7 bases fit TRBD2. The CDR3 is made up of 14 amino acids. Germline loops: CDR1 DFQATT, CDR2 SNEGSKA (reference sequence). J was trimmed by 2 bases and V by 3 bases; bases with no gene match: 7. CDR3 region: CSASKKRGAYEQYF. The CDR3 nucleotides read TGCAGTGCTAGTAAGAAGCGGGGCGCCTACGAGCAGTACTTC.

The V call is TRBV15, the J call TRBJ1-3; 7 nucleotides agree with TRBD1. V lost 0 bases, J lost 4 bases, and 6 bases stayed unmatched. CDR3 length: 16 amino acids. Looked up from germline, CDR1 is LNHNV and CDR2 is YYDKDF (reference sequence). CDR3 protein: CATSRESGQAGNTIYF. The CDR3 coding sequence is TGTGCCACCAGCAGAGAGTCCGGACAGGCGGGAAACACCATATATTTT.

The rearrangement uses TRBV18 and TRBJ1-1; D might be TRBD1 (5 bases). This CDR3 spans 14 amino acids. Germline V gene data show CDR1 as KGHSH and CDR2 as LQKENI. V lost 5 bases and J lost 3, with 13 bases in between. CDR3 amino acids: CASSSTGGDTEAFF. In nucleotides, the CDR3 is TGTGCCAGCTCATCAACGGGGGGGGACACTGAAGCTTTCTTT.

V is TRBV4-1 and J is TRBJ2-1; 9 bases match TRBD1. Per the germline V gene, CDR1 is MGHRA and CDR2 is YSYEKL. V lost 3 bases to trimming and J lost 2 bases; unmatched junction nucleotides: 5. The length of the CDR3 is 16 residues. The CDR3 reads CASSQSTGGTYNEQFF. The CDR3 coding sequence is TGCGCCAGCAGCCAGTCGACAGGGGGAACCTACAATGAGCAGTTCTTC.

The chain links TRBV9 to TRBJ2-1; perhaps TRBD2 as D (5 bases). In germline, CDR1 is SGDLS, CDR2 YYNGEE. The CDR3 extends over 17 amino acids. V dropped 0 bases and J dropped 0 bases, with 13 bases sitting between them. The CDR3 loop is CASSVVPTGSSYNEQFF. The CDR3 coding sequence is TGTGCCAGCAGCGTAGTTCCCACGGGGAGCTCCTACAATGAGCAGTTCTTC.

As to this clone: This sample includes further DNA sequences coding for the same CDR3. J is TRBJ1-5 and V is TRBV19; D call uncertain. CDR1 and CDR2 from the germline V gene are LNHDA and SQIVND (reference sequence). The CDR3 length is 17 residues. The V and J ends lost 5 bases and 4 bases respectively, with 21 bases between them. Here the CDR3 DNA reads TGTGCCAGTAGTCTAAGGCAGGTCCTATCGATTAATCAGCCCCAGCATTTT. This encodes CASSLRQVLSINQPQHF.

The chain carries TRBV5-1 and TRBJ1-1; unclear D gene. Germline V gene lookup returns CDR1 SGHRS and CDR2 YFSETQ. The V and J ends lost 2 bases and 5 bases respectively, with 7 bases between them. CDR3 length: 12 amino acids. The DNA of the CDR3 is TGCGCCAGCAGCTTCTCGGGAACTGAAGCTTTCTTT. Amino acid sequence: CASSFSGTEAFF. Supplemented by reference TRBV5-1 and TRBJ1-1, the full variable domain reads KAGVTQTPRYLIKTRGQQVTLSCSPISGHRSVSWYQQTPGQGLQFLFEYFSETQRNKGNFPGRFSGRQFSNSRSEMNVSTLELGDSALYLCASSFSGTEAFFGQGTRLTVV.

In its sample, this clone was seen once. The chain uses TRBV5-1 and TRBJ2-2; D is unclear. The V end was cut by 4 bases, the J end by 3 bases, with 10 bases between. The CDR3 runs to 14 residues. CDR1 and CDR2 (germline): SGHRS, YFSETQ. CDR3 amino acids: CASSPSLDTGELFF. CDR3 bases: TGCGCCAGCAGCCCGTCGTTAGACACCGGGGAGCTGTTTTTT. The full variable domain, its missing parts supplied by reference TRBV5-1 and TRBJ2-2, is KAGVTQTPRYLIKTRGQQVTLSCSPISGHRSVSWYQQTPGQGLQFLFEYFSETQRNKGNFPGRFSGRQFSNSRSEMNVSTLELGDSALYLCASSPSLDTGELFFGEGSRLTVL.

In this sample, this clone turned up a few times. The chain employs TRBV12-5 and TRBJ2-2; TRBD1 matches 10 bases. CDR1 is LGHNT, CDR2 FRNRAP, per germline. V was clipped by 6 bases and J by 7 bases; unmatched bases: 8. The CDR3 spans 15 residues. This chain's CDR3 is CASGPGTGAIGELFF. Here the CDR3 DNA reads TGTGCTAGTGGGCCCGGGACAGGGGCGATCGGGGAGCTGTTTTTT.

The V and J genes are TRBV20-1 and TRBJ2-4, with a weak D call TRBD1 (5 bases). The CDR3 totals 15 residues. Trimming took 3 bases from V and 1 from J, leaving 13 bases between them. The V gene's germline CDR1 is DFQATT and CDR2 SNEGSKA (reference sequence). Written as DNA, the CDR3 is TGCAGTGCTAGTCAATCGAAGGGGGCCAAAAACATTCAGTACTTC. Protein product: CSASQSKGAKNIQYF.

The chain recombines TRBV5-6 with TRBJ1-5, with D perhaps matching TRBD1 (5 bases). The germline gives CDR1 SGHDT, CDR2 YYEEEE. V lost 1 base and J lost 7, with 18 bases in between. The CDR3 loop spans 16 amino acids. In DNA, the CDR3 is TGTGCCAGCAGCTTGTTCCAGGAGCAGGGAAGACAGCCCCAGCATTTT. Translating gives CASSLFQEQGRQPQHF.

V and J are TRBV20-1 and TRBJ1-2; D uncertain. The CDR3 consists of 14 residues. CDR1 is DFQATT, CDR2 SNEGSKA, per germline (reference sequence). V was cut by 3 bases and J by 2 bases, with 13 bases left in between. CDR3 nucleotide sequence: TGCAGTGCTAGTAGCCGAGGGCCAAACTATGGCTACACCTTC. It is translated as CSASSRGPNYGYTF.

This sequence joins TRBV19 and TRBJ1-4; D call uncertain. The CDR3 sequence is 15 residues long. Germline CDR1 LNHDA, CDR2 SQIVND (reference sequence). Trimming cost V 3 bases and J 8 bases, with 16 bases left between them. The CDR3 region has the DNA TGTGCCAGTAGTATCGACGGCGGGATTGAGGAAAAACTGTTTTTT. It yields the protein CASSIDGGIEEKLFF.

This chain connects TRBV18 to TRBJ1-5; D unclear. Germline lookup yields CDR1 KGHSH and CDR2 LQKENI. Trimming took 2 bases from V and 8 from J, leaving 7 bases between them. The CDR3 loop spans 12 amino acids. The CDR3 DNA is TGTGCCAGCTCACCAGAGGGAAAGCCCCAGCATTTT. It specifies CASSPEGKPQHF.

The chain links TRBV6-5 to TRBJ1-5; 8 bases align to TRBD1. This CDR3 spans 15 amino acids. Germline lookup yields CDR1 MNHEY and CDR2 SVGAGI. The junction had 10 bases not matched to a gene; V was cut back by 6 bases and J by 6 bases. The DNA of the CDR3 is TGTGCCAGCAGCTGGGACAGGTCGGGGGGTCAGCCCCAGCATTTT. Translated, it gives CASSWDRSGGQPQHF.

CDR3 DNA: TGTGCCAGCAGCTTGTGGTCAGGTGGGAGTAACAATCAGCCCCAGCATTTT. This gives the protein CASSLWSGGSNNQPQHF. The chain employs TRBV5-8 and TRBJ1-5; D gene unclear. Germline V CDR1 and CDR2: SGHTS, YDEGEE. This CDR3 has 17 residues. Trimming stripped 1 base from V and 3 bases from J, with 17 bases between.

The chain is built from TRBV13 and TRBJ2-7; 7 nucleotides agree with TRBD1. V was pared by 6 bases and J by 0 bases, with 8 bases of the junction left unmatched. The CDR3 totals 15 residues. Germline assignment: CDR1 PRHDT and CDR2 FYEKMQ (reference sequence). The CDR3 here is CASRPGTAYSYEQYF. CDR3 DNA sequence: TGTGCCAGCAGACCCGGGACAGCTTACTCCTACGAGCAGTACTTC.

The V gene is TRBV5-1, the J gene TRBJ2-1; the D gene is possibly TRBD2 (5 bases). V was pared by 0 bases and J by 5 bases, with 12 bases between. The CDR3 loop spans 15 amino acids. Germline V gene data show CDR1 as SGHRS and CDR2 as YFSETQ. CDR3 sequence: CASSLDGGPHNEQFF. CDR3 bases: TGCGCCAGCAGCTTGGACGGAGGACCGCACAATGAGCAGTTCTTC. Variable domain in full (rest from reference TRBV5-1 and TRBJ2-1): KAGVTQTPRYLIKTRGQQVTLSCSPISGHRSVSWYQQTPGQGLQFLFEYFSETQRNKGNFPGRFSGRQFSNSRSEMNVSTLELGDSALYLCASSLDGGPHNEQFFGPGTRLTVL.

The J gene is TRBJ2-1, the V gene TRBV5-1, with 7 bases aligning to TRBD2. The CDR3 runs to 15 residues. Germline V CDR1 and CDR2: SGHRS, YFSETQ. V was clipped by 6 bases and J by 3 bases; unmatched bases: 9. CDR3 loop: CASTNLGGFYNEQFF. The CDR3 coding sequence is TGCGCCAGCACCAACCTGGGGGGGTTCTACAATGAGCAGTTCTTC.

The chain recombines TRBV10-3 with TRBJ1-5, with no clear D. Germline loops: CDR1 ENHRY, CDR2 SYGVKD. This CDR3 region has 15 residues. Trimming removed 10 bases from V and 1 base from J, with 17 bases in between. The CDR3 here is CATRATERSNQPQHF. CDR3 bases: TGTGCCACGCGCGCCACGGAGCGGAGCAATCAGCCCCAGCATTTT.

The chain uses TRBV28 and TRBJ2-7; 7 bases match TRBD1. Trimming took 7 bases from V and 7 from J; bases not matched to a gene: 13. This CDR3 region has 14 residues. The germline gives CDR1 MDHEN, CDR2 SYDVKM. The CDR3, as DNA: TGTGCCAGCACCGCAAACACAGGGGTGGGGGAGCAGTACTTC. The encoded protein is CASTANTGVGEQYF.